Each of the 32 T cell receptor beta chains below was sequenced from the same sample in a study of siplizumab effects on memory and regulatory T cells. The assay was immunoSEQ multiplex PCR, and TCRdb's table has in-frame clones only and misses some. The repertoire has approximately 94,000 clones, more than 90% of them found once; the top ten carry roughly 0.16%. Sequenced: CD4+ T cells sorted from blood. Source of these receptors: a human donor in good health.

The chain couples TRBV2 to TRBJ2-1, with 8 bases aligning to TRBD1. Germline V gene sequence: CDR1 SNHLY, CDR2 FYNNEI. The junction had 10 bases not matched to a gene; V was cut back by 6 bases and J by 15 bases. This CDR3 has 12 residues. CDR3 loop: CASRAQGARGFF. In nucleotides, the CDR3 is TGTGCCAGCAGGGCGCAGGGGGCTAGAGGGTTCTTC.

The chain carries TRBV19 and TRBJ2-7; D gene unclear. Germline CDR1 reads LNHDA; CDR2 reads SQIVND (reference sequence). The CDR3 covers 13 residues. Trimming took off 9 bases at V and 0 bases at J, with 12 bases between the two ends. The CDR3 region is CASKGRSSYEQYF. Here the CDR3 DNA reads TGTGCCAGCAAGGGTCGGAGCTCCTACGAGCAGTACTTC.

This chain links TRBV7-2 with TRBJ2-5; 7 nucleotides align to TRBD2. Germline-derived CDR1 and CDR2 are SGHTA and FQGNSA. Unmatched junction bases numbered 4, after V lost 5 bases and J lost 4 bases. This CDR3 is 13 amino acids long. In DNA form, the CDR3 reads TGTGCCAGCAGCCCCAGCGGGATAGAGACCCAGTACTTC. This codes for CASSPSGIETQYF.

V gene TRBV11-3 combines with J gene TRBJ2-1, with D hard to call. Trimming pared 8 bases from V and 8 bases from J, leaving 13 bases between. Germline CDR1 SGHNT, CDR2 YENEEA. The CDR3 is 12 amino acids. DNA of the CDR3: TGTGCCAGCTCCCCTTCGGGTGATGAGCAGTTCTTC. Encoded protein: CASSPSGDEQFF. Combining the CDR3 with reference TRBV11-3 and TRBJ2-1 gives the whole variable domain EAGVVQSPRYKIIEKKQPVAFWCNPISGHNTLYWYLQNLGQGPELLIRYENEEAVDDSQLPKDRFSAERLKGVDSTLKIQPAELGDSAVYLCASSPSGDEQFFGPGTRLTVL.

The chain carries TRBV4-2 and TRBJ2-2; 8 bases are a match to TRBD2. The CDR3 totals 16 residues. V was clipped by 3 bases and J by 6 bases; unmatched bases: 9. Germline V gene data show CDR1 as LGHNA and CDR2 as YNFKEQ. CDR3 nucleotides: TGTGCCAGCAGCCACTCGGCGGGGGGTTTGCCCGGGGAGCTGTTTTTT. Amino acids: CASSHSAGGLPGELFF.

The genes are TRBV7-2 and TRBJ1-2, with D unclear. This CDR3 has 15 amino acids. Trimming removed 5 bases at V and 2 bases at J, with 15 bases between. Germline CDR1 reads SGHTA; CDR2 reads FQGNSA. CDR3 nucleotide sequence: TGTGCCAGCAGCCCCGAAGGCGGGGTGAACTATGGCTACACCTTC. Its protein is CASSPEGGVNYGYTF.

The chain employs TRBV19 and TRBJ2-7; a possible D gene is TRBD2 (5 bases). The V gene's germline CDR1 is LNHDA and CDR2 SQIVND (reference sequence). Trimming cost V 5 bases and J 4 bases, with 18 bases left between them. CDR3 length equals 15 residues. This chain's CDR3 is CASSFRTAGGYEQYF. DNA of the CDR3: TGTGCCAGTAGTTTCCGGACCGCGGGTGGGTACGAGCAGTACTTC.

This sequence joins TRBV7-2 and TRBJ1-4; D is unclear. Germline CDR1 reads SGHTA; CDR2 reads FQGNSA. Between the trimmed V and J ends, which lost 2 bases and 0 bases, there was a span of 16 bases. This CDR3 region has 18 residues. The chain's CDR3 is CASSLWGTGVTTNEKLFF. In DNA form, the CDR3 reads TGTGCCAGCAGCTTATGGGGTACCGGAGTGACAACTAATGAAAAACTGTTTTTT.

The CDR3 is CASSRYTGQGAPKTQYF. In DNA form, the CDR3 reads TGCGCCAGCAGCCGATACACCGGACAGGGGGCCCCTAAGACCCAGTACTTC. This chain uses TRBV23-1 with TRBJ2-5; 11 bases fit TRBD1. TRBV23-1 is marked as an open reading frame, function uncertain. The CDR3 is 17 amino acids. With 6 bases clipped from V and 6 bases from J, the junction kept 15 bases outside the gene matches.

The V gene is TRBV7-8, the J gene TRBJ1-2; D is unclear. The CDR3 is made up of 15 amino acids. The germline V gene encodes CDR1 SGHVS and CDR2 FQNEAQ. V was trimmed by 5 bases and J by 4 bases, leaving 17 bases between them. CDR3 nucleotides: TGTGCCAGCAGCCTAGGGCGGGTAGAGCTCTATGGCTACACCTTC. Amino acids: CASSLGRVELYGYTF.

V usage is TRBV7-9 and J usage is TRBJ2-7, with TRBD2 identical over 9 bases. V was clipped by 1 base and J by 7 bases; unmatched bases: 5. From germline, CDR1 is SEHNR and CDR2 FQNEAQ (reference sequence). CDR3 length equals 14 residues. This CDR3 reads CASSLVAGAWEQYF. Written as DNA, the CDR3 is TGTGCCAGCAGCTTAGTAGCGGGGGCGTGGGAGCAGTACTTC.

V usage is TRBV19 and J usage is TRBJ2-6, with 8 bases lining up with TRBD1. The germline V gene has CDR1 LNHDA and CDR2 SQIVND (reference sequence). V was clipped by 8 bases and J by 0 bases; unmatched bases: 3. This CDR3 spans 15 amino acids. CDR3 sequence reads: CASGDRHSGANVLTF. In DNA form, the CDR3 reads TGTGCCAGTGGGGACAGGCACTCTGGGGCCAACGTCCTGACTTTC.

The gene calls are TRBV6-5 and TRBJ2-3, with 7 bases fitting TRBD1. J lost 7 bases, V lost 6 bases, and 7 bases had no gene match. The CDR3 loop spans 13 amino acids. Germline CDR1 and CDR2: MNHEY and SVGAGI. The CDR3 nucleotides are TGTGCCAGCAGACAGGGGTCGGCAAATACGCAGTATTTT. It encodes CASRQGSANTQYF.

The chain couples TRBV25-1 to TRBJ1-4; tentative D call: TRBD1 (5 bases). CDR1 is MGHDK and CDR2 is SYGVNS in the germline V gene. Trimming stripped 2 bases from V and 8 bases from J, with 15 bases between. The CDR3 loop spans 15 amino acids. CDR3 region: CASSEIGTGAEKLFF. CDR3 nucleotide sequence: TGTGCCAGCAGTGAAATCGGAACCGGGGCGGAAAAACTGTTTTTT.

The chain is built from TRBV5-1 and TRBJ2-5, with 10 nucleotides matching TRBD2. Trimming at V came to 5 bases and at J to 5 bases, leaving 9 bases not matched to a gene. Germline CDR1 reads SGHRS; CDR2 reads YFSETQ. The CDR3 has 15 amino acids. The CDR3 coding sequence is TGCGCCAGCAGAAGCGGGGGGGCGTCATTGGAGACCCAGTACTTC. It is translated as CASRSGGASLETQYF.

CDR3 loop: CASRSTQGARGYEQYF. The DNA for the CDR3 is TGTGCCAGCAGATCGACTCAGGGGGCTCGTGGTTACGAGCAGTACTTC. The J gene is TRBJ2-7, the V gene TRBV7-2; 8 bases line up with TRBD1. The germline gives CDR1 SGHTA, CDR2 FQGNSA. J was trimmed by 4 bases and V by 6 bases; bases with no gene match: 14. The CDR3 spans 16 residues.

This CDR3 reads CASNPQGMWSNQPQHF. DNA of the CDR3: TGTGCCAGTAACCCCCAGGGTATGTGGAGCAATCAGCCCCAGCATTTT. The rearrangement links TRBV19 to TRBJ1-5; TRBD1 is a possible D gene (5 bases). Germline lookup yields CDR1 LNHDA and CDR2 SQIVND (reference sequence). Trimming took 7 bases from V and 1 from J, leaving 17 bases between them. The CDR3 totals 16 residues.

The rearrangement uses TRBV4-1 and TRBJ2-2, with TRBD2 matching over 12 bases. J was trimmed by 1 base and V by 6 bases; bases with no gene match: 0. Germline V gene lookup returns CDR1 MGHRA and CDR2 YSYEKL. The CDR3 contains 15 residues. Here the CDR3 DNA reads TGCGCCAGCAGACTAGCGGGGGGGAACACCGGGGAGCTGTTTTTT. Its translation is CASRLAGGNTGELFF.

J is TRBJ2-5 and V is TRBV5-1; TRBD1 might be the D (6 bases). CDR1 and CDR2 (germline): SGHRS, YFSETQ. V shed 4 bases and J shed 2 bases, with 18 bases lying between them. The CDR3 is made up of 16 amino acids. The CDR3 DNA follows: TGCGCCAGCAGCGCCACGTATCAGGGGTTACAAGAGACCCAGTACTTC. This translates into CASSATYQGLQETQYF.

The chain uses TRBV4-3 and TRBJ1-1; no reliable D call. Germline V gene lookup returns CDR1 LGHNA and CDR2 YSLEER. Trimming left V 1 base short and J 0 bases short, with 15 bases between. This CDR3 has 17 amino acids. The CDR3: CASSQGGSARLNTEAFF. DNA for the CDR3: TGCGCCAGCAGCCAAGGAGGGTCCGCACGATTGAACACTGAAGCTTTCTTT.

This CDR3 reads CASSVAGGREETQYF. CDR3 coding DNA: TGTGCCAGCAGCGTAGCGGGGGGGAGGGAAGAGACCCAGTACTTC. The chain joins TRBV9 to TRBJ2-5, with TRBD2 matching 8 bases. Unmatched junction bases numbered 4, after V lost 0 bases and J lost 3 bases. CDR1 is SGDLS, CDR2 YYNGEE, per germline. The CDR3 runs to 15 residues.

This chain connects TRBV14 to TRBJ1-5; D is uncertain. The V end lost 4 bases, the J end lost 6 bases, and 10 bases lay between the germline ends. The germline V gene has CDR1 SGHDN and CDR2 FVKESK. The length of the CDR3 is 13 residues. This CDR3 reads CASSRGLGQPQHF. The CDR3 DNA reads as TGTGCCAGCAGCCGTGGGCTGGGTCAGCCCCAGCATTTT.

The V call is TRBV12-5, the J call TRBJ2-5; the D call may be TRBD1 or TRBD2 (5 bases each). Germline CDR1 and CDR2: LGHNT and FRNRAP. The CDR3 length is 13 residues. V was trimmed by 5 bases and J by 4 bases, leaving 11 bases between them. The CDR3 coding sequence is TGTGCTAGTGGTGGGGACGTTGGAGAGACCCAGTACTTC. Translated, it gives CASGGDVGETQYF.

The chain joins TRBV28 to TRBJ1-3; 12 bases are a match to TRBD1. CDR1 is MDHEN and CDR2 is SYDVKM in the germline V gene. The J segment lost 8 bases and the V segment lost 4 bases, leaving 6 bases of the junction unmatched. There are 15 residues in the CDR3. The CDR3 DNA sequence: TGTGCCAGCAGTTCGGGGGACAGGGGGCCGTACACCATATATTTT. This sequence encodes CASSSGDRGPYTIYF. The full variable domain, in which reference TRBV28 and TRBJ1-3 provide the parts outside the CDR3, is DVKVTQSSRYLVKRTGEKVFLECVQDMDHENMFWYRQDPGLGLRLIYFSYDVKMKEKGDIPEGYSVSREKKERFSLILESASTNQTSMYLCASSSGDRGPYTIYFGEGSWLTVV.

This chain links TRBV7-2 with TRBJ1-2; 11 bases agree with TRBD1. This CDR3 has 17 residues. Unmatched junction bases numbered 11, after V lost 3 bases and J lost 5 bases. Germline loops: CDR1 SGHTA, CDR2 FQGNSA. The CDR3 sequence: CASSFPSGQGAGYGYTF. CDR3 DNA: TGTGCCAGCAGCTTCCCCTCTGGACAGGGGGCAGGGTATGGCTACACCTTC.

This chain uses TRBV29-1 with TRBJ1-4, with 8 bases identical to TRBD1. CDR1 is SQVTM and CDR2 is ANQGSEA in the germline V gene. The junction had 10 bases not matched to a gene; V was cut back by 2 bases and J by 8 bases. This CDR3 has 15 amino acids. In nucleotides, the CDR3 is TGCAGCGTTGAATTTATGTCAGGGGGCAGGGAAAAACTGTTTTTT. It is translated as CSVEFMSGGREKLFF. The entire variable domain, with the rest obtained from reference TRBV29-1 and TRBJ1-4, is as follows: SAVISQKPSRDICQRGTSLTIQCQVDSQVTMMFWYRQQPGQSLTLIATANQGSEATYESGFVIDKFPISRPNLTFSTLTVSNMSPEDSSIYLCSVEFMSGGREKLFFGSGTQLSVL.

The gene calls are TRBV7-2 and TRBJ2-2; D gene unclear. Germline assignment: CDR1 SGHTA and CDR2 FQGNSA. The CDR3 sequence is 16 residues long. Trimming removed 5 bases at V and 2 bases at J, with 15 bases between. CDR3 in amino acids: CASSDFQRTNTGELFF. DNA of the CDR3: TGTGCCAGCAGCGACTTTCAAAGAACTAACACCGGGGAGCTGTTTTTT.

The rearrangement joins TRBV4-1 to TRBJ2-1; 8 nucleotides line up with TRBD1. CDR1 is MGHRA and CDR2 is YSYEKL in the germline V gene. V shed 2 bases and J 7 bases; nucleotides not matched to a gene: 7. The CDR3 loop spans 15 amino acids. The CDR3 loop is CASSQRQGAANEQFF. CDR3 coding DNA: TGCGCCAGCAGCCAACGCCAGGGGGCGGCAAATGAGCAGTTCTTC.

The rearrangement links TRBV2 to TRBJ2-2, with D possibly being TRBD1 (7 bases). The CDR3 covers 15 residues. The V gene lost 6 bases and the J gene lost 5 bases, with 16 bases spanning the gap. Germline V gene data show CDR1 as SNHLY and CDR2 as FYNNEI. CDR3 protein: CASRRAGGRTGELFF. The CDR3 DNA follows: TGTGCCAGCAGACGGGCAGGGGGGCGGACCGGGGAGCTGTTTTTT.

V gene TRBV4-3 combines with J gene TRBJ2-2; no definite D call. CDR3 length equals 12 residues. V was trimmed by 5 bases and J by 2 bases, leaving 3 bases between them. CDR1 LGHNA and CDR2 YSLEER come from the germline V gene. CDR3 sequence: CASSGNTGELFF. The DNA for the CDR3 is TGCGCCAGCAGCGGTAACACCGGGGAGCTGTTTTTT.

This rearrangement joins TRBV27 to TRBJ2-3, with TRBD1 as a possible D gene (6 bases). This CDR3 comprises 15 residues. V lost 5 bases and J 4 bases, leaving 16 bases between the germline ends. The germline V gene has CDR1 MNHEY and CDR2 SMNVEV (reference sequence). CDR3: CASSTLQGPPDTQYF. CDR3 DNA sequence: TGTGCCAGCAGTACCCTACAGGGACCACCAGATACGCAGTATTTT.

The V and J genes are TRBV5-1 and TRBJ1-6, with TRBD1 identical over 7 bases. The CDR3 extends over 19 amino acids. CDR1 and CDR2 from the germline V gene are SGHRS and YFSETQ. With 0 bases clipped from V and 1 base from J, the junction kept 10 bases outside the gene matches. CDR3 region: CASSLARQGGKSYNSPLHF. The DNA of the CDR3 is TGCGCCAGCAGCTTGGCTCGGCAGGGGGGAAAATCCTATAATTCACCCCTCCACTTT.